This is a list of T cell receptor beta chains from one sample in a study of beta chain features in type 1 diabetes. TCRdb keeps only in-frame clones here, not all; method: immunoSEQ multiplex PCR. The sample records 250,000 to 350,000 clones, 15% being singletons. Sequenced: naive CD4+ T cells from blood. The receptors come from a man between 18 and 35 years old with type 1 diabetes. Each CDR3 is given with its conserved first and last residue. D genes are given only for firm matches. Clone sizes are given selectively: once, few, many, or a class where the clone is expanded.

V,D,length,size,J,CDR3,DNA
TRBV19,TRBD1,17,few,TRBJ1-5,CASSIGLRTGSNQPQHF,TGTGCCAGTAGTATAGGATTACGGACAGGGAGCAATCAGCCCCAGCATTTT
TRBV2,TRBD1,15,few,TRBJ2-3,CASSSDRVVGYTQYF,TGTGCCAGCAGTTCGGACAGGGTAGTGGGGTATACGCAGTATTTT
TRBV28,.,10,few,TRBJ2-5,CASSEETQYF,TGTGCCAGCAGCGAAGAGACCCAGTACTTC
TRBV10-3,TRBD2,14,few,TRBJ2-7,CAITGTSGYYEQYF,TGTGCCATCACCGGGACTAGCGGATACTACGAGCAGTACTTC
TRBV4-1,TRBD1,15,.,TRBJ1-1,CASSQVGTGYTEAFF,TGCGCCAGCAGCCAAGTAGGGACAGGTTACACTGAAGCTTTCTTT
TRBV29-1,TRBD1,14,few,TRBJ2-7,CSVWDRYSSYEQYF,TGCAGCGTGTGGGACAGATACTCATCCTACGAGCAGTACTTC
TRBV28,TRBD2,18,.,TRBJ2-4,CASSPWGAGGIAKNIQYF,TGTGCCAGCAGCCCCTGGGGAGCGGGAGGGATAGCCAAAAACATTCAGTACTTC
TRBV7-9,TRBD1,15,few,TRBJ2-1,CASSLQGQAHNEQFF,TGTGCCAGCAGCTTACAAGGACAGGCGCACAATGAGCAGTTCTTC
TRBV4-1,TRBD2,15,few,TRBJ2-5,CASSPLAGGLGTQYF,TGCGCCAGCAGCCCTCTAGCGGGAGGGCTGGGTACCCAGTACTTC
TRBV25-1,.,13,.,TRBJ1-1,CASRDAGYTEAFF,TGTGCCAGCCGAGATGCGGGTTACACTGAAGCTTTCTTT
TRBV18,.,15,few,TRBJ2-7,CASSPAIGGIYEQYF,TGTGCCAGCTCACCCGCTATAGGAGGGATCTACGAGCAGTACTTC
TRBV28,.,16,.,TRBJ2-7,CASTPGDRPSIYEQYF,TGTGCCAGCACCCCCGGAGACAGGCCCTCTATCTACGAGCAGTACTTC
TRBV19,.,12,few,TRBJ1-5,CASTQGAQPQHF,TGTGCCAGTACCCAGGGCGCTCAGCCCCAGCATTTT
TRBV2,.,14,few,TRBJ1-1,CASNRLGANTEAFF,TGTGCCAGCAACCGGTTGGGGGCGAACACTGAAGCTTTCTTT
TRBV27,.,18,.,TRBJ2-5,CASSLRRWGSGFQETQYF,TGTGCCAGCAGTTTAAGGCGTTGGGGTAGCGGATTCCAAGAGACCCAGTACTTC
TRBV18,.,16,few,TRBJ2-1,CASSPPQGSTYNEQFF,TGTGCCAGCTCACCACCGCAGGGGTCCACCTACAATGAGCAGTTCTTC
TRBV29-1,TRBD2,17,.,TRBJ2-7,CSVEAPRGAGGNYEQYF,TGCAGCGTTGAAGCCCCCCGAGGAGCGGGAGGTAACTACGAGCAGTACTTC
TRBV15,.,14,few,TRBJ2-7,CATSPRQGLFEQYF,TGTGCCACCAGCCCCCGTCAGGGCCTATTTGAGCAGTACTTC
TRBV30,.,13,.,TRBJ1-4,CAWSSSLREKLFF,TGTGCCTGGAGTAGCTCCCTGAGGGAAAAACTGTTTTTT
TRBV30,TRBD1,14,few,TRBJ1-1,CAWSVGQGDTEAFF,TGTGCCTGGAGTGTGGGACAGGGGGACACTGAAGCTTTCTTT
TRBV7-9,.,15,.,TRBJ2-2,CASSSKNSNTGELFF,TGTGCCAGCAGCTCGAAAAACTCGAACACCGGGGAGCTGTTTTTT
TRBV9,TRBD2,15,.,TRBJ2-5,CASSVTSGIRETQYF,TGTGCCAGCAGCGTGACTAGCGGGATTCGGGAGACCCAGTACTTC
TRBV30,TRBD1,14,.,TRBJ2-7,CAWSLSTGLGEQYF,TGTGCCTGGAGTTTATCGACAGGGTTAGGCGAGCAGTACTTC
TRBV7-2,TRBD1,14,few,TRBJ1-2,CASSLSRDSYGYTF,TGTGCCAGCAGCTTAAGTCGGGACAGCTATGGCTACACCTTC
TRBV7-7,TRBD2,16,.,TRBJ2-7,CASSYSELAGAYEQYF,TGTGCCAGCAGCTACTCTGAACTAGCGGGGGCCTACGAGCAGTACTTC
TRBV5-4,TRBD2,16,.,TRBJ2-7,CASSPGGLAGTYEQYF,TGTGCCAGCAGCCCGGGGGGACTAGCGGGAACCTACGAGCAGTACTTC
TRBV10-3,.,16,.,TRBJ1-5,CAISESTPGNNQPQHF,TGTGCCATCAGTGAGTCGACACCGGGGAACAATCAGCCCCAGCATTTT
TRBV18,.,15,few,TRBJ1-1,CASSPPNSGGPPVFF,TGTGCCAGCTCACCACCTAACTCGGGGGGCCCGCCGGTCTTCTTT
TRBV2,TRBD2,15,.,TRBJ2-1,CASRTSGGAGVEQFF,TGTGCCAGCAGGACTAGCGGGGGGGCCGGTGTGGAGCAGTTCTTC
TRBV4-3,.,15,.,TRBJ2-7,CASSQATTETYEQYF,TGCGCCAGCAGCCAAGCCACCACTGAGACCTACGAGCAGTACTTC
TRBV4-2,TRBD2,17,few,TRBJ2-3,CASSRTTSGASTDTQYF,TGTGCCAGCAGCCGGACGACTAGCGGAGCTAGCACAGATACGCAGTATTTT
TRBV7-9,.,12,.,TRBJ1-1,CASSFPGVEAFF,TGTGCCAGCAGCTTTCCAGGGGTTGAAGCTTTCTTT
TRBV11-2,.,13,.,TRBJ2-5,CASSSGNDYTQYF,TGTGCCAGCAGCTCCGGAAATGACTATACCCAGTACTTC
TRBV2,.,13,few,TRBJ2-3,CARGRLDPDTQYF,TGTGCCAGAGGGCGACTAGATCCCGATACGCAGTATTTT
TRBV28,.,16,few,TRBJ1-6,CASIPFGSGGNSPLHF,TGTGCCAGCATCCCCTTCGGCAGCGGGGGAAATTCACCCCTCCACTTT
TRBV18,.,13,.,TRBJ2-3,CASSHRDADTQYF,TGTGCCAGCTCACACAGGGATGCAGATACGCAGTATTTT
TRBV29-1,TRBD1,15,few,TRBJ2-7,CSVEDRGRGSYEQYF,TGCAGCGTTGAAGATCGGGGCAGGGGGTCCTACGAGCAGTACTTC
TRBV7-9,.,14,.,TRBJ2-4,CASSYQTVHHIQYF,TGTGCCAGCAGCTATCAGACAGTACATCACATTCAGTACTTC
TRBV5-1,TRBD1,16,.,TRBJ2-7,CASSSTGGQITYEQYF,TGCGCCAGCAGCTCGACAGGGGGCCAAATAACCTACGAGCAGTACTTC
TRBV27,TRBD1,13,few,TRBJ2-5,CASSLGQTKTQYF,TGTGCCAGCAGTTTGGGACAGACGAAGACCCAGTACTTC
TRBV29-1,TRBD1,14,.,TRBJ2-4,CSVELGQGQNIQYF,TGCAGCGTTGAGTTGGGACAGGGTCAAAACATTCAGTACTTC